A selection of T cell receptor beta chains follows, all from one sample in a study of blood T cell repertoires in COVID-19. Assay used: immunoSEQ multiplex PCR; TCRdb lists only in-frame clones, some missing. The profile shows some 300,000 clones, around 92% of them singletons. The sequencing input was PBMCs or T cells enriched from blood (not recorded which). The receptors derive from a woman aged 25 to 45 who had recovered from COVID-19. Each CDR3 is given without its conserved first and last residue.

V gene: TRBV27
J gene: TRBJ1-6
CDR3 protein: ASTPAAGAYGSPLH

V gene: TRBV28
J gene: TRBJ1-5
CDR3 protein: ASRPTGGLNQPQH

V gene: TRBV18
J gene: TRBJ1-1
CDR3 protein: ASSPLGEMNTEAF

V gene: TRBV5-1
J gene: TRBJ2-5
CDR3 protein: ASSGYRALGETQY

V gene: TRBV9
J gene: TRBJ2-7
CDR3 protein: ASSVALAGATYEQY

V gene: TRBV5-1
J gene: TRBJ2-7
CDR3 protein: ASTVGQSYEQY

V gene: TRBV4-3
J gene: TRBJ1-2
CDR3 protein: ASSRKVTGRTYGYT

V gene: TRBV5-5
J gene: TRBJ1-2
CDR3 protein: ASSLSISYGYT

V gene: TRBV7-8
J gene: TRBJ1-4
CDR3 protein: ASSRNRVVEKLF

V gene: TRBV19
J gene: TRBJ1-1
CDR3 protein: ASSNRFQGADTEAF

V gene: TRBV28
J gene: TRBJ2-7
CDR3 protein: ASSFRQARNEQY

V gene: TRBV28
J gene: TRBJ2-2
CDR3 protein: ASSLGGGRRGLFTGELF

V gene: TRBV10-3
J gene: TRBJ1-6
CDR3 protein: AISETGQGGGGISPLH

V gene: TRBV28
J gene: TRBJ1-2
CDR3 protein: ASSLGGSGYGYT

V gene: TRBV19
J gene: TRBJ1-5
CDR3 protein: ASRRQFSNQPQH

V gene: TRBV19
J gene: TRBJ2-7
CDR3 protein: ASSIALAGVYEQY

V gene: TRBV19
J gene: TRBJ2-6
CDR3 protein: ASSRDSGSGANVLT

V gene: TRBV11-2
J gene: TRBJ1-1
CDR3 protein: ASRLFRDRGLTEAF

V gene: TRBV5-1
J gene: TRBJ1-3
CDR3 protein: ASSSTLQGAPGNTIY

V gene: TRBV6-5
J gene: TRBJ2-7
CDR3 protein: ASRPATGGRYEQY

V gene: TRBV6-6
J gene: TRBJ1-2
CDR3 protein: ASSYGEYYGYT

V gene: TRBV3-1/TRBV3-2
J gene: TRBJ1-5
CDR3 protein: ASSPVQGIGQPQH

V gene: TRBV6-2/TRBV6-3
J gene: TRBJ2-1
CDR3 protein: ASSDPFAGGPYNEQF

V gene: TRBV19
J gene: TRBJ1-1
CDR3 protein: ASGVNTEAF

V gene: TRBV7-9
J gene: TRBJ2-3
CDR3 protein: ASSSPLAGGRTDTQY

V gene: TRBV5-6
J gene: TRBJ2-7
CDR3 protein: ASSLGLADYEQY

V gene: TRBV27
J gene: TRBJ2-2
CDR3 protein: ASSYGGSSGALTGELF

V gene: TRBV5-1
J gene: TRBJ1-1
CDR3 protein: ASSSRVNTEAF

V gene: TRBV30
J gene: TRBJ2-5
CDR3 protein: AWISSGQTQY

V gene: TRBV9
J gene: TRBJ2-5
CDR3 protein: ASSVLGGLETQY

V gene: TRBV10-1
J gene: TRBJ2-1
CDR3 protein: ASSEPRGLGYNEQF

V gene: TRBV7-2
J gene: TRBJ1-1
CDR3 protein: ASSRDSNTEAF

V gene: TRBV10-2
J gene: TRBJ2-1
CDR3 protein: ASSDGSVVLRF

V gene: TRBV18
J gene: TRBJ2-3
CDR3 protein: ASSPPAQADTQY

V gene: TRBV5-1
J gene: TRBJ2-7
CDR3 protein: ASSLGAGAGEQY

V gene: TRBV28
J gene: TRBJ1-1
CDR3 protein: ASSLRLNAF

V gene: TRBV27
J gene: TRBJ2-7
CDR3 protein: ASSRGYEQY

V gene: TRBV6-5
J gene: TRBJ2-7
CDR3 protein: ASSYGAGSMDYEQY

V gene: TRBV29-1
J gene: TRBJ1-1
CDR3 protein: SVLTGPVNTEAF

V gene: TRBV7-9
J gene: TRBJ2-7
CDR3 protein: ASSLVPPTTGNYEQY

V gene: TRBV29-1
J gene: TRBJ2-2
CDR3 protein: SVRWTGSTGELF

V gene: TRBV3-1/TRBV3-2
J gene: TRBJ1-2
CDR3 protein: ASSPQDRTPYGYT

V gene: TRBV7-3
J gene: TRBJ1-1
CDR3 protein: ASSFSLNTEAF

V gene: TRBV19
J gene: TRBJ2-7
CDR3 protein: ASSPRMGAAGKYEQY

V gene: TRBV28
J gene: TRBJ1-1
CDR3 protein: ASMRVEENTEAF

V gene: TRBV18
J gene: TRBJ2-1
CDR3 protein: ASSPGDRVQF

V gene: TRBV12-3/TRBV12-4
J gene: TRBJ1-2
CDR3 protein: ASRENAGYGYT

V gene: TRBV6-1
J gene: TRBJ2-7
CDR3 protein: ASSDGGQGWSYEQY

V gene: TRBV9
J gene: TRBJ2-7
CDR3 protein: ASSEVGTPFYEQY

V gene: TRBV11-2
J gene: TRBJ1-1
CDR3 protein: ASSLEPDTEAF

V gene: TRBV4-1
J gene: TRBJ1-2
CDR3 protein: ASLLEVGGEGECT

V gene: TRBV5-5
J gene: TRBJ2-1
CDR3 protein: ASSLELPSGTYNEQF

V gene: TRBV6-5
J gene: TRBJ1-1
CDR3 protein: ASSLPGQGTEAF

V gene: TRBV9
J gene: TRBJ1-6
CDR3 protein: ASSVGTYNSPLH

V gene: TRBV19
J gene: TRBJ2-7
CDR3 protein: ASSIAQGADYEQY

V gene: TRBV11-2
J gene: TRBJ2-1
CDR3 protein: ASSLGLAGVNEQF

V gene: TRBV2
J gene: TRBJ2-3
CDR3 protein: ASSRTGSTQY